The rows below give T cell receptor beta chains drawn from one sample of a study of shared clonotypes between healthy human individuals. The method was immunoSEQ multiplex PCR; TCRdb's version includes in-frame clones alone and lacks a portion of them. The sample comprises some 2,000,000 clones, about 95% of which are singletons, and 0.13% rests with the top ten. The sequenced material came from naive CD4+ T cells sorted from blood. The receptors stem from a man younger than 30 in good health. Both conserved end residues are trimmed from each CDR3.

v_call,j_call,cdr3_aa
TRBV9,TRBJ2-1,ASSARGPRDYNEQF
TRBV5-4,TRBJ2-7,ASSRSGAYEQY
TRBV5-4,TRBJ2-4,ASSPGTGAAKNIQY
TRBV9,TRBJ1-4,ASSVLGSTNEKLF
TRBV6-5,TRBJ1-1,ASRMTGSTEAF
TRBV18,TRBJ2-7,ASSPTGQGLEQY
TRBV5-6,TRBJ1-1,ASSPVGPNTEAF
TRBV6-1,TRBJ1-3,ASIGISSGNTIY
TRBV30,TRBJ2-1,AWGQGLYNEQF
TRBV30,TRBJ1-4,AWSVWAGEKLF
TRBV16,TRBJ2-1,ASSLHGGNEQF
TRBV11-2,TRBJ2-3,ASSLGTSIDTQY
TRBV10-3,TRBJ1-5,AISRDGSNQPQH
TRBV18,TRBJ2-3,ASSREGRSTDTQY
TRBV6-1,TRBJ2-1,ASRGGQGRYNEQF
TRBV10-2,TRBJ1-3,ASSEPGSGNTIY
TRBV7-6,TRBJ2-3,ASSPRGSGTDTQY
TRBV6-1,TRBJ2-7,ASRPTGGLSYEQY
TRBV7-9,TRBJ1-5,ASSLDTAENQPQH
TRBV10-3,TRBJ1-3,AISDRAGGLSGNTIY
TRBV5-6,TRBJ2-1,ASSLPGEGHNEQF
TRBV7-9,TRBJ2-7,ASSVRDRGADEQY
TRBV6-5,TRBJ2-7,ASSPTGGGYEQY
TRBV5-1,TRBJ2-1,ASSFLAGGLNPQF
TRBV5-1,TRBJ2-3,ASSSASGGSGTDTQY
TRBV5-4,TRBJ2-7,ASSLNEYEQY
TRBV6-1,TRBJ2-6,ASSEEFVWGSPGANVLT
TRBV27,TRBJ1-3,ASSLRGAGNTIY
TRBV4-3,TRBJ2-3,ASRQTSGRSDTQY
TRBV11-2,TRBJ1-1,ASRLQGGTEAF
TRBV28,TRBJ1-6,ASSNRAPGNSPLH
TRBV7-2,TRBJ2-7,ASSSTGARVEQY
TRBV30,TRBJ2-7,AWMTSGGFYEQY
TRBV5-8,TRBJ1-5,ASSSGQNNQPQH
TRBV6-1,TRBJ2-1,ASSEGIKVYNEQF